Listed below are T cell receptor beta chains from one sample, sequenced in a study of blood T cell repertoires in COVID-19. TCRdb keeps only in-frame clones here, not all; method: immunoSEQ multiplex PCR. This table has about 140,000 clones, around 83% appearing once. Sequencing was carried out using peripheral blood. The receptor source for this set is a man aged 60 to 69 with active or convalescent COVID-19. Each CDR3 is given with its conserved first and last residue. Fields, in order: clone size, J gene, V gene, D gene, CDR3 protein, CDR3 DNA. A D gene is named only where the DNA matches it firmly. Size is stated for part of the rows, as once, few or many counts, or as a class when the clone is expanded.

size: .; J: TRBJ1-6; V: TRBV12-3/TRBV12-4; D: .; CDR3: CASSFGRSPLHF; DNA: TGTGCCAGCAGTTTCGGCAGGTCACCCCTCCACTTT
size: few; J: TRBJ1-5; V: TRBV29-1; D: TRBD1; CDR3: CSVYVQGAEQPQHF; DNA: TGCAGCGTTTACGTACAGGGGGCAGAGCAGCCCCAGCATTTT
size: .; J: TRBJ2-1; V: TRBV10-3; D: TRBD2; CDR3: CAISDPAGGLGEQFF; DNA: TGTGCCATCAGTGACCCAGCGGGGGGCCTCGGGGAGCAGTTCTTC
size: few; J: TRBJ1-1; V: TRBV5-6; D: .; CDR3: CASSWGPALKNTEAFF; DNA: TGTGCCAGCAGCTGGGGGCCAGCTTTAAAGAACACTGAAGCTTTCTTT
size: .; J: TRBJ2-5; V: TRBV19; D: TRBD1; CDR3: CASRKTTGGTETQYF; DNA: TGTGCCAGTAGGAAAACGACAGGGGGAACCGAGACCCAGTACTTC
size: .; J: TRBJ1-2; V: TRBV25-1; D: .; CDR3: CASSSRWGGSGYTF; DNA: TGTGCCAGCAGTTCCCGGTGGGGGGGCAGCGGCTACACCTTC
size: .; J: TRBJ1-5; V: TRBV11-2; D: TRBD1; CDR3: CASSQTGGGQPQHF; DNA: TGTGCCAGCAGCCAAACAGGGGGCGGTCAGCCCCAGCATTTT
size: .; J: TRBJ1-1; V: TRBV5-1; D: .; CDR3: CASSLASNTEAFF; DNA: TGCGCCAGCAGCTTGGCTTCGAACACTGAAGCTTTCTTT
size: .; J: TRBJ1-5; V: TRBV6-9; D: TRBD1; CDR3: CASSPPETGDIKGNQPQHF; DNA: TGTGCCAGCAGTCCCCCTGAGACAGGGGATATCAAAGGCAATCAGCCCCAGCATTTT
size: .; J: TRBJ2-7; V: TRBV5-4; D: TRBD1; CDR3: CASRGDRGESYEQYF; DNA: TGTGCCAGCAGGGGAGACAGGGGGGAATCCTACGAGCAGTACTTC
size: .; J: TRBJ2-1; V: TRBV18; D: .; CDR3: CASSPRPGIDEQFF; DNA: TGTGCCAGCTCACCTCGGCCAGGGATCGATGAGCAGTTCTTC
size: once; J: TRBJ1-1; V: TRBV9; D: .; CDR3: CASSEEVYGVGEAFF; DNA: TGTGCCAGCAGCGAGGAGGTTTACGGGGTCGGTGAAGCTTTCTTT
size: .; J: TRBJ2-3; V: TRBV6-5; D: .; CDR3: CASGAASTDTQYF; DNA: TGTGCCAGCGGAGCGGCCAGCACAGATACGCAGTATTTT
size: .; J: TRBJ1-1; V: TRBV7-2; D: .; CDR3: CASSLGPRGTEAFF; DNA: TGTGCCAGCAGCTTAGGGCCCCGTGGCACTGAAGCTTTCTTT
size: .; J: TRBJ2-7; V: TRBV10-1; D: TRBD1; CDR3: CASSRQGSDEQYF; DNA: TGCGCCAGCAGTCGACAGGGATCGGACGAGCAGTACTTC
size: .; J: TRBJ2-7; V: TRBV2; D: TRBD1; CDR3: CASSEAGQGLYEQYF; DNA: TGTGCCAGCAGTGAAGCGGGACAGGGTTTGTACGAGCAGTACTTC
size: few; J: TRBJ2-5; V: TRBV11-3; D: .; CDR3: CASSLVSSETQYF; DNA: TGTGCCAGCAGCTTAGTTAGCAGCGAGACCCAGTACTTC
size: .; J: TRBJ2-7; V: TRBV27; D: TRBD1; CDR3: CASSSDRAASYEQYF; DNA: TGTGCCAGCAGTTCTGACAGGGCCGCCTCCTACGAGCAGTACTTC
size: .; J: TRBJ2-3; V: TRBV30; D: TRBD2; CDR3: CAWSFGRASTTDTQYF; DNA: TGTGCCTGGAGTTTCGGGAGGGCCTCCACCACAGATACGCAGTATTTT
size: .; J: TRBJ1-6; V: TRBV6-5; D: TRBD1; CDR3: CASSYLGQGASPLHF; DNA: TGTGCCAGCAGTTACTTGGGACAGGGGGCTTCACCCCTCCACTTT
size: .; J: TRBJ2-5; V: TRBV3-1/TRBV3-2; D: TRBD2; CDR3: CASSPTSGGGTQYF; DNA: TGTGCCAGCAGCCCGACTAGCGGGGGCGGGACCCAGTACTTC
size: once; J: TRBJ1-3; V: TRBV4-3; D: .; CDR3: CASSLSTAISGNTIYF; DNA: TGCGCCAGCAGCCTATCGACAGCTATCTCTGGAAACACCATATATTTT
size: .; J: TRBJ1-4; V: TRBV29-1; D: TRBD1; CDR3: CSVESGTENEKLFF; DNA: TGCAGCGTTGAATCCGGGACAGAAAATGAAAAACTGTTTTTT
size: .; J: TRBJ2-1; V: TRBV10-3; D: TRBD1; CDR3: CAINRQGPLSYNEQFF; DNA: TGTGCCATCAATCGACAGGGTCCATTATCCTACAATGAGCAGTTCTTC
size: .; J: TRBJ1-3; V: TRBV7-8; D: TRBD1; CDR3: CASRVGQGSGNTIYF; DNA: TGTGCCAGCAGAGTAGGACAGGGCTCTGGAAACACCATATATTTT
size: once; J: TRBJ1-1; V: TRBV20-1; D: .; CDR3: CSASLRDTEAFF; DNA: TGCAGTGCTAGTCTACGGGACACTGAAGCTTTCTTT
size: once; J: TRBJ1-1; V: TRBV28; D: .; CDR3: CASSSLGGFTEAFF; DNA: TGTGCCAGCAGTTCTCTGGGGGGGTTCACTGAAGCTTTCTTT
size: .; J: TRBJ2-3; V: TRBV27; D: .; CDR3: CASSPIPPQGTQYF; DNA: TGTGCCAGCAGTCCGATACCCCCGCAGGGCACGCAGTATTTT
size: .; J: TRBJ2-2; V: TRBV5-6; D: .; CDR3: CASSPLGEGGELFF; DNA: TGTGCCAGCAGCCCTTTAGGGGAAGGCGGGGAGCTGTTTTTT
size: .; J: TRBJ1-2; V: TRBV29-1; D: .; CDR3: CSVVRRPEYGYTF; DNA: TGCAGCGTTGTTCGGCGGCCGGAGTATGGCTACACCTTC
size: medium-sized; J: TRBJ1-2; V: TRBV11-2; D: TRBD1; CDR3: CASSSSLTGAEGYTF; DNA: TGTGCCAGCAGCTCCTCTCTGACAGGGGCCGAGGGCTACACCTTC
size: .; J: TRBJ1-3; V: TRBV30; D: TRBD1; CDR3: CAWSPLGQGFSGNTIYF; DNA: TGTGCCTGGAGCCCATTGGGACAGGGATTCTCTGGAAACACCATATATTTT
size: .; J: TRBJ1-2; V: TRBV27; D: TRBD1; CDR3: CASSSGQGRPRYGYTF; DNA: TGTGCCAGCAGTTCCGGACAGGGTCGGCCCCGATATGGCTACACCTTC
size: few; J: TRBJ2-1; V: TRBV13; D: TRBD1; CDR3: CASSSRQGEGEQFF; DNA: TGTGCCAGCAGCTCTCGACAGGGAGAGGGTGAGCAGTTCTTC
size: many; J: TRBJ1-3; V: TRBV15; D: .; CDR3: CATSRTRGWNIYF; DNA: TGTGCCACCAGCAGAACCAGGGGTTGGAACATATATTTT
size: .; J: TRBJ1-2; V: TRBV11-2; D: .; CDR3: CASSFTERQRQNYGYTF; DNA: TGTGCCAGCAGCTTTACCGAGAGACAGCGCCAAAACTATGGCTACACCTTC
size: .; J: TRBJ1-1; V: TRBV5-1; D: TRBD1; CDR3: CASSTWTGSNTEAFF; DNA: TGCGCCAGCAGCACCTGGACAGGGTCGAACACTGAAGCTTTCTTT
size: .; J: TRBJ1-2; V: TRBV23-1; D: .; CDR3: CASSRTDANYGYTF; DNA: TGCGCCAGCAGTCGAACAGACGCTAACTATGGCTACACCTTC
size: .; J: TRBJ1-5; V: TRBV19; D: TRBD1; CDR3: CASSKNRGLNQPQHF; DNA: TGTGCCAGTAGTAAAAACAGGGGCTTGAATCAGCCCCAGCATTTT
size: .; J: TRBJ1-1; V: TRBV28; D: .; CDR3: CASWGRPKNTEAFF; DNA: TGTGCCAGCTGGGGCAGGCCTAAGAACACTGAAGCTTTCTTT
size: .; J: TRBJ2-3; V: TRBV29-1; D: .; CDR3: CSVEGGAHTDTQYF; DNA: TGCAGCGTTGAGGGGGGGGCTCACACAGATACGCAGTATTTT
size: once; J: TRBJ2-5; V: TRBV11-2; D: TRBD2; CDR3: CASSLAGDYPGYF; DNA: TGTGCCAGCAGCTTAGCCGGGGACTACCCGGGGTACTTC
size: once; J: TRBJ1-4; V: TRBV10-3; D: .; CDR3: CAISGGPGEKLFF; DNA: TGTGCCATCAGCGGGGGGCCAGGGGAAAAACTGTTTTTT
size: .; J: TRBJ2-1; V: TRBV3-1/TRBV3-2; D: .; CDR3: CASSQDAPQLHNEQFF; DNA: TGTGCCAGCAGCCAAGATGCCCCCCAACTCCACAATGAGCAGTTCTTC
size: .; J: TRBJ1-5; V: TRBV7-9; D: .; CDR3: CASSLGSGQPQHF; DNA: TGTGCCAGCAGCTTAGGTTCAGGGCAGCCCCAGCATTTT
size: .; J: TRBJ2-1; V: TRBV6-4; D: TRBD2; CDR3: CASSESGRGNEQFF; DNA: TGTGCCAGCAGTGAAAGCGGGAGGGGTAATGAGCAGTTCTTC
size: .; J: TRBJ2-7; V: TRBV12-5; D: .; CDR3: CASGLVLGSDSSYEQYF; DNA: TGTGCTAGTGGTTTGGTACTTGGCAGCGACAGCTCCTACGAGCAGTACTTC